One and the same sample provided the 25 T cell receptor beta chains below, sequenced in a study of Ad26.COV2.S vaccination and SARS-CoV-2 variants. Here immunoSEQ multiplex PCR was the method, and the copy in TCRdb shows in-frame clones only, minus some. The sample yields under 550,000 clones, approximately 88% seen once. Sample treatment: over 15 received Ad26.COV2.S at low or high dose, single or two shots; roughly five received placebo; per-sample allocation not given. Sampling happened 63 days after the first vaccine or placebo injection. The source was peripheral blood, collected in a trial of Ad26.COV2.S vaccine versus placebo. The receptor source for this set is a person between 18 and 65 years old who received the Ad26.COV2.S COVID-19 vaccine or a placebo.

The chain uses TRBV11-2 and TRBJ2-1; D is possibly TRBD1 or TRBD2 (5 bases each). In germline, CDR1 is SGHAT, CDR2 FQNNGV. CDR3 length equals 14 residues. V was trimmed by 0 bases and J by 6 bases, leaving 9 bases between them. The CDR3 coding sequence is TGTGCCAGCAGCTTAGATCGGGGCCTCAATGAGCAGTTCTTC. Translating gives CASSLDRGLNEQFF.

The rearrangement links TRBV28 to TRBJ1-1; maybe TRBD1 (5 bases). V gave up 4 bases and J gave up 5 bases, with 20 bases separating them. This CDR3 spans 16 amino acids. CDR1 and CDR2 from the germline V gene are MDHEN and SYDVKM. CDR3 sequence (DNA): TGTGCCAGCAGTTCCGCCCGGGACGGAGGAGGGACTGAAGCTTTCTTT. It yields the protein CASSSARDGGGTEAFF.

The DNA of the CDR3 is TGTGCCACCAGCAGAGAGTTTACTGACAGCTACGAGCAGTACTTC. Translated, it gives CATSREFTDSYEQYF. The V call is TRBV15, the J call TRBJ2-7; D is perhaps TRBD1 (5 bases). The V and J ends lost 0 bases and 3 bases respectively, with 12 bases between them. Per germline, CDR1 LNHNV and CDR2 YYDKDF (reference sequence). CDR3 size: 15 residues.

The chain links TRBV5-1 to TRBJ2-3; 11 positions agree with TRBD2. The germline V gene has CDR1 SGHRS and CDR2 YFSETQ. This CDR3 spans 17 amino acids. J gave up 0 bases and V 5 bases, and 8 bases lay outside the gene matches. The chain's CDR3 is CASSYSGGDPSTDTQYF. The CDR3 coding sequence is TGCGCCAGCAGTTATAGCGGGGGGGACCCTAGCACAGATACGCAGTATTTT.

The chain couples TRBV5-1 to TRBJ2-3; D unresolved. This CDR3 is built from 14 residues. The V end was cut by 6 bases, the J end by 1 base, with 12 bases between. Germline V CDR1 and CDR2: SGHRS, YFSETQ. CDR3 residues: CASKLNTGTDTQYF. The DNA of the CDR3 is TGCGCCAGCAAACTTAATACTGGCACAGATACGCAGTATTTT. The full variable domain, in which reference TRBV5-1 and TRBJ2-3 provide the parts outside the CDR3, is KAGVTQTPRYLIKTRGQQVTLSCSPISGHRSVSWYQQTPGQGLQFLFEYFSETQRNKGNFPGRFSGRQFSNSRSEMNVSTLELGDSALYLCASKLNTGTDTQYFGPGTRLTVL.

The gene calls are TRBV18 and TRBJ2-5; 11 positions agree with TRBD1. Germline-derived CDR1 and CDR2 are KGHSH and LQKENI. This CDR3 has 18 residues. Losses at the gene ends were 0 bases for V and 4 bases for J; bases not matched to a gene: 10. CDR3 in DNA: TGTGCCAGCTCACCACCTCCTTGGACAGGGGGCAGAAGAGAGACCCAGTACTTC. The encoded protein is CASSPPPWTGGRRETQYF.

The CDR3 coding sequence is TGTGCCAGCAGCCCCTGGGGCGGTAAGAATGAGCAGTTCTTC. It specifies CASSPWGGKNEQFF. The chain links TRBV14 to TRBJ2-1; a possible D gene is TRBD1 (5 bases). Germline values: CDR1 SGHDN, CDR2 FVKESK. CDR3 length equals 14 residues. Deletions cut 4 bases from V and 7 bases from J, with 14 bases between. Complete variable domain (other parts from reference TRBV14 and TRBJ2-1): EAGVTQFPSHSVIEKGQTVTLRCDPISGHDNLYWYRRVMGKEIKFLLHFVKESKQDESGMPNNRFLAERTGGTYSTLKVQPAELEDSGVYFCASSPWGGKNEQFFGPGTRLTVL.

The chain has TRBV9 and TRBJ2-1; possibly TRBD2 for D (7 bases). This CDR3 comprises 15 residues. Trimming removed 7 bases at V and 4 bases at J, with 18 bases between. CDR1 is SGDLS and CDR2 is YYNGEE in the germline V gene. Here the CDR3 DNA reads TGTGCCAGCGACTCCACGGGGGGCCCTTACAATGAGCAGTTCTTC. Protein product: CASDSTGGPYNEQFF. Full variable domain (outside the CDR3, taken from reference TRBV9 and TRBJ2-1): DSGVTQTPKHLITATGQRVTLRCSPRSGDLSVYWYQQSLDQGLQFLIQYYNGEERAKGNILERFSAQQFPDLHSELNLSSLELGDSALYFCASDSTGGPYNEQFFGPGTRLTVL.

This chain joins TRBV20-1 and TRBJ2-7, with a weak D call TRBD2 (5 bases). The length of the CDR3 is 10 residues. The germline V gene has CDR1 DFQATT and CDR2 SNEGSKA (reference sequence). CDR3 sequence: CRPSGYEQYF. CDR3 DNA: TGCAGGCCTTCGGGGTACGAGCAGTACTTC.

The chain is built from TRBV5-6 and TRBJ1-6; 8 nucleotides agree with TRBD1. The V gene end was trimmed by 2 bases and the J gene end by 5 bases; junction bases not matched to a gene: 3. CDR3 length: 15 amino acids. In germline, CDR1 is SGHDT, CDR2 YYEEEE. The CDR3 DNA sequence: TGTGCCAGCAGCTTAAGGACAGGGAATAATTCACCCCTCCACTTT. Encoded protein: CASSLRTGNNSPLHF.

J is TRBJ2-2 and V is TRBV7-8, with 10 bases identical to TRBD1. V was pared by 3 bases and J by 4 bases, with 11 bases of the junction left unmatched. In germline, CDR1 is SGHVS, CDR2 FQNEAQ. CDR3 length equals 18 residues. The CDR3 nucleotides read TGTGCCAGCAGCTTGGGACCCACGACAGGGGGCATCACCGGGGAGCTGTTTTTT. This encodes CASSLGPTTGGITGELFF.

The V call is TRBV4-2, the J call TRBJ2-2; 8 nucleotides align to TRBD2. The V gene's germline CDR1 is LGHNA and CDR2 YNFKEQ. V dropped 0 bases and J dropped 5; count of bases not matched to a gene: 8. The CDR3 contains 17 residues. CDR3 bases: TGTGCCAGCAGCCAAGAGGCCGGGACGGGAGGGACCGGGGAGCTGTTTTTT. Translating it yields CASSQEAGTGGTGELFF.

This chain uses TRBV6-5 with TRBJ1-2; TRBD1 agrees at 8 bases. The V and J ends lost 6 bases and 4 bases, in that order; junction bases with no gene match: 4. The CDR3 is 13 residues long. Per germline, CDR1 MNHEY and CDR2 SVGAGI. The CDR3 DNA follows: TGTGCCAGCAGACCTACAGGGGGCTATGGCTACACCTTC. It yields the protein CASRPTGGYGYTF.

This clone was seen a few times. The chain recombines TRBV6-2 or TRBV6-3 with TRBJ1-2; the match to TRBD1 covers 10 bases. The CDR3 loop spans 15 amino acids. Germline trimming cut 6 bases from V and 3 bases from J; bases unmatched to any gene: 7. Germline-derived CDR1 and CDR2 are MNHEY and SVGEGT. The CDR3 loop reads CASSERDRGHYGYTF. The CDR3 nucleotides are TGTGCCAGCAGCGAACGGGACAGGGGACACTATGGCTACACCTTC.

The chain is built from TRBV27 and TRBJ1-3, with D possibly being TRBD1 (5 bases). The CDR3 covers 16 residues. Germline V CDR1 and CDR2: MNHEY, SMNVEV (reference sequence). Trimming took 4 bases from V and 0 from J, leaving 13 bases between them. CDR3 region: CASSSKGPTSGNTIYF. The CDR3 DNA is TGTGCCAGCAGTTCCAAGGGGCCCACCTCTGGAAACACCATATATTTT.

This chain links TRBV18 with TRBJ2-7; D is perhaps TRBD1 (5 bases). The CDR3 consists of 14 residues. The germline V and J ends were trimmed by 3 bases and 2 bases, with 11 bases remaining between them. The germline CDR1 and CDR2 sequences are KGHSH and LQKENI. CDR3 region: CASSPRQRTYEQYF. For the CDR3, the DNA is TGTGCCAGCTCACCCCGACAGAGAACCTACGAGCAGTACTTC.

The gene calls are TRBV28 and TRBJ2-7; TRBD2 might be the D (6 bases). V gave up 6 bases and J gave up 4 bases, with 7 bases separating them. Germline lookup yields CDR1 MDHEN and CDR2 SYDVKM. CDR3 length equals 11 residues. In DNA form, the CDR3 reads TGTGCCAGCAGCGGGGGATACGAGCAGTACTTC. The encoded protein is CASSGGYEQYF.

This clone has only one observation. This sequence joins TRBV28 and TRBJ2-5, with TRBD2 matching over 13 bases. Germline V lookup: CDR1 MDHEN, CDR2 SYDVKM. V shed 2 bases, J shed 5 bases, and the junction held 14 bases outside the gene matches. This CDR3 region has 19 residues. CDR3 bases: TGTGCCAGCAGTTTACGCCCCGGGGGACTAGCGGGGAATATGGAGACCCAGTACTTC. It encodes CASSLRPGGLAGNMETQYF. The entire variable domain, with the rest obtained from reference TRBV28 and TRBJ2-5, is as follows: DVKVTQSSRYLVKRTGEKVFLECVQDMDHENMFWYRQDPGLGLRLIYFSYDVKMKEKGDIPEGYSVSREKKERFSLILESASTNQTSMYLCASSLRPGGLAGNMETQYFGPGTRLLVL.

DNA of the CDR3: TGCGCCAGCAGCCCGGAAGGGGGGAGAGGCGAAAAACTGTTTTTT. Translation gives CASSPEGGRGEKLFF. The chain carries TRBV5-1 and TRBJ1-4; a possible D gene is TRBD1 (6 bases). The CDR3 contains 15 residues. Trimming stripped 4 bases from V and 8 bases from J, with 18 bases between. In germline, CDR1 is SGHRS, CDR2 YFSETQ. The whole variable domain, filled in from reference TRBV5-1 and TRBJ1-4, reads KAGVTQTPRYLIKTRGQQVTLSCSPISGHRSVSWYQQTPGQGLQFLFEYFSETQRNKGNFPGRFSGRQFSNSRSEMNVSTLELGDSALYLCASSPEGGRGEKLFFGSGTQLSVL.

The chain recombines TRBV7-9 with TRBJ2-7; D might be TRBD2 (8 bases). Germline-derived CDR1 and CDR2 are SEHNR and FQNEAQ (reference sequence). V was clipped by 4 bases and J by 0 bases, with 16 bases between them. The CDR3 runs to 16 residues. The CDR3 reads CASSSTGGGVSYEQYF. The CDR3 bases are TGTGCCAGCAGCTCTACGGGAGGGGGCGTCTCCTACGAGCAGTACTTC.

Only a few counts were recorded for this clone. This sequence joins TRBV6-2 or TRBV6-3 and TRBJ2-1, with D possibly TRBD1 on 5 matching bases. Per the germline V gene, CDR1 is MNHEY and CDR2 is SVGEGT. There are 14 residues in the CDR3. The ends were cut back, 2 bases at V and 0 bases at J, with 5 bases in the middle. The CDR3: CASSYGASYNEQFF. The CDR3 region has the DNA TGTGCCAGCAGTTACGGGGCCTCCTACAATGAGCAGTTCTTC.

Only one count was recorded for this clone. In nucleotides, the CDR3 is TGTGCCAGCAGCGCACTAGGGCCATCCGGGGAGCTGTTTTTT. Amino acid sequence: CASSALGPSGELFF. This sequence joins TRBV27 and TRBJ2-2, with D perhaps TRBD2 (5 bases). Trimming took off 6 bases at V and 6 bases at J, with 14 bases between the two ends. Per germline, CDR1 MNHEY and CDR2 SMNVEV (reference sequence). The CDR3 is 14 residues long.

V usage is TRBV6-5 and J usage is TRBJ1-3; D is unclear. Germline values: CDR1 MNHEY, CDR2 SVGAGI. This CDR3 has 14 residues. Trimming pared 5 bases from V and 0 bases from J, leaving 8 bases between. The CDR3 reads CASSRLSSGNTIYF. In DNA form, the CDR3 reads TGTGCCAGCAGTAGGTTATCCTCTGGAAACACCATATATTTT.

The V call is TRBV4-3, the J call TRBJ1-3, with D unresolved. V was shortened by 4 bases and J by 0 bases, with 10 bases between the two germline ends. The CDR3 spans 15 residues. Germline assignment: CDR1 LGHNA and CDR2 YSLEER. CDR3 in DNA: TGCGCCAGCAGCCTCACGGTGGTCTCTGGAAACACCATATATTTT. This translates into CASSLTVVSGNTIYF.

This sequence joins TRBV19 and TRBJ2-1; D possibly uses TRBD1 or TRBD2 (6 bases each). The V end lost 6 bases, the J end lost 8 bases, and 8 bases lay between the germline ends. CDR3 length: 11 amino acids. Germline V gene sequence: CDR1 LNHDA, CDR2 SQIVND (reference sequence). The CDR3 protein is CASRRGDEQFF. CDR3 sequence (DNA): TGTGCCAGTAGGAGGGGGGATGAGCAGTTCTTC.